This T cell receptor (beta chain) was recovered during a study of T cells expressing NK-cell markers. This CDR3 is 14 amino acids long. From germline, CDR1 is SGHVS and CDR2 FNYEAQ. One entry per CDR3 protein, without DNA, is what TCRdb gives after re-calling the 5' RACE reads. Reported are about 390,000 distinct CDR3 sequences; the ten largest clones contain about 11%. The sequenced sample consisted of blood T cells: a sorted CD56 or NKG2C T cell subset, CD4+ or CD8+ T cells, or bulk PBMC T cells (not recorded which). The clonotype comes from a woman aged 45-59 years in good health. This chain joins TRBV7-6 and TRBJ2-1. The CDR3 loop reads CASSLAGLLNEQFF. Combining the CDR3 with reference TRBV7-6 and TRBJ2-1 gives the whole variable domain GAGVSQSPRYKVTKRGQDVALRCDPISGHVSLYWYRQALGQGPEFLTYFNYEAQQDKSGLPNDRFSAERPEGSISTLTIQRTEQRDSAMYRCASSLAGLLNEQFFGPGTRLTVL.